This entry is about one T cell receptor beta chain. Measured with immunoSEQ multiplex PCR; TCRdb has only the in-frame clones, and not every one. The sample shows 250,000 to 350,000 clones, 84% of them seen only once. One Seattle source followed patients from active infection through their disease course. The sample is drawn from a study of blood T cell repertoires in COVID-19. Across the study: There were acute and convalescent COVID-19 samples, and they came from the United States, Italy and Spain.

V shed 4 bases, J shed 1 base, and the junction held 5 bases outside the gene matches. The CDR3 loop spans 17 amino acids. Per germline, CDR1 KGHDR and CDR2 SFDVKD. J is TRBJ2-2 and V is TRBV24-1; 10 bases match TRBD1. Material: peripheral blood. This TCR derives from a human donor with COVID-19, enrolled during active disease. The donor label of this sample is uncertain. The CDR3 coding sequence is TGTGCCACCAGTGACCCTGGACAGGGGGGGAACACCGGGGAGCTGTTTTTT. Protein: CATSDPGQGGNTGELFF.